The clone carrying this T cell receptor beta chain appeared many times. The study excluded patients with uncontrolled infection, other autoimmune disease, pregnancy or lactation. Extraction of PBMCs used approximately 10 ml of fresh peripheral blood. These data are taken from a study of T cells in Graves' hyperthyroidism and ophthalmopathy. In the study overall: Peripheral blood was drawn at first diagnosis, prior to all treatment.

The TCR beta CDR3 regions underwent amplification using RNA transcripts as the source. HTBI primers were the set used in a first-round RT-PCR of the TCR CDR3. Using its own MiXCR run on the multiplex PCR reads, TCRdb lists one record per CDR3 protein. The table lists approximately 370,000 distinct CDR3 sequences, about 17% of them singletons. Trimming removed 4 bases from V and 0 bases from J, with 9 bases in between. The length of the CDR3 is 14 residues. Germline V gives CDR1 MGHRA, CDR2 YSYEKL. V and J are TRBV4-1 and TRBJ1-1; the D gene is possibly TRBD1 (5 bases). The sequence came from a woman younger than 45 with Graves' hyperthyroidism that later progressed to Graves' ophthalmopathy. Sequenced input: blood. CDR3 in DNA: TGCGCCAGCAGCCCTCGGACACTGAACACTGAAGCTTTCTTT. Translating it yields CASSPRTLNTEAFF.